Listed here are 21 T cell receptor beta chains from one sample, sequenced in a study of T cell responses to AZD1222 COVID-19 vaccine. TCRdb's table, derived via immunoSEQ multiplex PCR, lists solely in-frame clones and lacks some. The table shows some 120,000 clones, with more than 85% occurring only once. Sequencing used peripheral blood, obtained on day 0 of AZD1222 vaccination. These receptors were collected from an adult in good health.

The genes are TRBV12-3 or TRBV12-4 and TRBJ1-1, with 7 bases fitting TRBD1. This CDR3 is 13 amino acids long. V was pared by 6 bases and J by 0 bases, with 1 base of the junction left unmatched. The CDR3 region is CASRGQMNTEAFF. The CDR3 region has the DNA TGTGCCAGCAGGGGACAGATGAACACTGAAGCTTTCTTT.

The chain carries TRBV4-2 and TRBJ1-5; D remains ambiguous. The CDR3 contains 15 residues. V lost 2 bases, J lost 1 base, and 9 bases lay in between. CDR1 and CDR2 from the germline V gene are LGHNA and YNFKEQ. The CDR3 DNA sequence: TGTGCCAGCAGCCAACGGAGTCGAAGCAATCAGCCCCAGCATTTT. Amino acids: CASSQRSRSNQPQHF.

The rearrangement links TRBV5-4 to TRBJ2-5; D is uncertain. The ends were cut back, 0 bases at V and 3 bases at J, with 6 bases in the middle. This CDR3 comprises 13 residues. Germline CDR1 is SGHNT and CDR2 is YYREEE (reference sequence). The CDR3 coding sequence is TGTGCCAGCAGCTTGGACGATGAAGAGACCCAGTACTTC. Its translation: CASSLDDEETQYF.

This chain joins TRBV3-1 (or the pseudogene TRBV3-2) and TRBJ2-3; 10 bases fit TRBD2. Per germline, CDR1 LGHDT and CDR2 YNNKEL (reference sequence). The CDR3 covers 18 residues. The J segment lost 1 base and the V segment lost 2 bases, leaving 9 bases of the junction unmatched. CDR3 loop: CASSQTSGGASGTDTQYF. The CDR3 DNA follows: TGTGCCAGCAGCCAAACAAGCGGGGGGGCTTCGGGCACAGATACGCAGTATTTT.

The rearrangement joins TRBV20-1 to TRBJ2-5; possible D gene TRBD1, 5 bases. Trimming removed 5 bases at V and 5 bases at J, with 6 bases between. CDR1 is DFQATT and CDR2 is SNEGSKA in the germline V gene (reference sequence). The CDR3 spans 10 residues. The CDR3 DNA follows: TGCAGTGCTGCAGGGGAGACCCAGTACTTC. It codes for CSAAGETQYF.

V gene TRBV7-9 combines with J gene TRBJ2-3; D is possibly TRBD1 (5 bases). V lost 5 bases and J lost 4, with 13 bases in between. The germline CDR1 and CDR2 sequences are SEHNR and FQNEAQ (reference sequence). The CDR3 length is 14 residues. CDR3 in DNA: TGTGCCAGCAGCATCCCAGGGCTTCCAGATACGCAGTATTTT. Protein: CASSIPGLPDTQYF. The whole variable domain, remainder taken from reference TRBV7-9 and TRBJ2-3, is DTGVSQNPRHKITKRGQNVTFRCDPISEHNRLYWYRQTLGQGPEFLTYFQNEAQLEKSRLLSDRFSAERPKGSFSTLEIQRTEQGDSAMYLCASSIPGLPDTQYFGPGTRLTVL.

The rearrangement joins TRBV7-9 to TRBJ2-1; 8 nucleotides align to TRBD2. CDR3 size: 15 residues. The V gene's germline CDR1 is SEHNR and CDR2 FQNEAQ (reference sequence). The V and J ends lost 1 base and 9 bases, in that order; junction bases with no gene match: 8. The CDR3 loop is CASSLGTGGLSEQFF. The CDR3 bases are TGTGCCAGCAGCTTAGGCACGGGGGGGCTCAGTGAGCAGTTCTTC.

V and J are TRBV5-1 and TRBJ2-2; possibly TRBD1 or TRBD2 for D (6 bases each). Looked up from germline, CDR1 is SGHRS and CDR2 is YFSETQ. The CDR3 has 15 residues. Deletions cut 6 bases from V and 5 bases from J, with 17 bases between. CDR3 protein: CASNSRGAATGELFF. CDR3 bases: TGCGCCAGCAACTCTAGGGGGGCAGCAACCGGGGAGCTGTTTTTT.

This rearrangement joins TRBV12-3 or TRBV12-4 to TRBJ1-6; D is unresolved. The CDR3 has 12 residues. Trimming took 4 bases from V and 7 from J, leaving 5 bases between them. The CDR3 DNA sequence: TGTGCCAGCAGTTATTTGAATTCACCCCTCCACTTT. It yields the protein CASSYLNSPLHF.

V is TRBV3-1 (or the pseudogene TRBV3-2) and J is TRBJ2-1; the D gene is possibly TRBD2 (6 bases). The germline CDR1 and CDR2 sequences are LGHDT and YNNKEL (reference sequence). This CDR3 is 16 amino acids long. The germline V and J ends were trimmed by 3 bases and 2 bases, with 14 bases remaining between them. CDR3 residues: CASSHPLATAYNEQFF. DNA of the CDR3: TGTGCCAGCAGCCACCCCCTAGCGACAGCCTACAATGAGCAGTTCTTC.

The chain is built from TRBV19 and TRBJ1-6; weak D call: TRBD1 (5 bases). The V end lost 7 bases, the J end lost 10 bases, and 14 bases lay between the germline ends. CDR3 length: 13 residues. Germline lookup yields CDR1 LNHDA and CDR2 SQIVND (reference sequence). CDR3 in DNA: TGTGCCAGTAACAACAGGTTAGAATCACCCCTCCACTTT. This codes for CASNNRLESPLHF.

This sequence joins TRBV7-9 and TRBJ1-1, with D tentatively TRBD1 (5 bases). The CDR3 runs 14 residues. V was trimmed by 5 bases and J by 5 bases, leaving 15 bases between them. Germline CDR1 SEHNR, CDR2 FQNEAQ (reference sequence). The CDR3 DNA follows: TGTGCCAGCAGCCCAGGGAGTTTCGGGACTGAAGCTTTCTTT. Translated, it gives CASSPGSFGTEAFF.

The chain is built from TRBV3-1 (or the pseudogene TRBV3-2) and TRBJ1-4; TRBD1 is a possible D gene (5 bases). The germline V and J ends were trimmed by 1 base and 4 bases, with 19 bases remaining between them. Germline V gives CDR1 LGHDT, CDR2 YNNKEL (reference sequence). The CDR3 length is 18 residues. The chain's CDR3 is CASSQAFNRRTRNEKLFF. Written as DNA, the CDR3 is TGTGCCAGCAGCCAAGCTTTTAACAGGCGCACGCGTAATGAAAAACTGTTTTTT.

The genes are TRBV5-6 and TRBJ2-5; D is tentatively TRBD1 or TRBD2 (5 bases each). CDR1 SGHDT and CDR2 YYEEEE come from the germline V gene. V lost 0 bases and J lost 7, with 13 bases in between. The CDR3 spans 14 residues. In DNA form, the CDR3 reads TGTGCCAGCAGCTTGGACTATCCGAGGGGGACCCAGTACTTC. It codes for CASSLDYPRGTQYF.

The rearrangement links TRBV6-5 to TRBJ1-1; the D is unclear. The ends were cut back, 5 bases at V and 0 bases at J, with 7 bases in the middle. The length of the CDR3 is 13 residues. Per the germline V gene, CDR1 is MNHEY and CDR2 is SVGAGI. The CDR3 protein is CASSRDMNTEAFF. The CDR3 bases are TGTGCCAGCAGTCGGGATATGAACACTGAAGCTTTCTTT.

This sequence joins TRBV15 and TRBJ2-7, with D unclear. V lost 0 bases to trimming and J lost 3 bases, with 6 bases between them. CDR1 is LNHNV, CDR2 YYDKDF, per germline (reference sequence). The CDR3 contains 13 residues. The chain's CDR3 is CATSREVGYEQYF. Here the CDR3 DNA reads TGTGCCACCAGCAGAGAGGTAGGCTACGAGCAGTACTTC.

This chain connects TRBV5-6 to TRBJ2-7; D possibly corresponds to TRBD2 (6 bases). The CDR3 covers 16 residues. The V gene lost 0 bases and the J gene lost 0 bases, with 13 bases spanning the gap. Germline values: CDR1 SGHDT, CDR2 YYEEEE. The CDR3 bases are TGTGCCAGCAGCTTGGCCGGGACTCCGCCCTCCTACGAGCAGTACTTC. Encoded protein: CASSLAGTPPSYEQYF.

CDR3 loop: CASSDGTSSASNEQFF. DNA of the CDR3: TGTGCCAGCAGTGACGGGACTAGTAGCGCCTCCAATGAGCAGTTCTTC. The gene calls are TRBV2 and TRBJ2-1; the match to TRBD2 covers 8 bases. The CDR3 sequence is 16 residues long. The V segment lost 3 bases and the J segment 6 bases; nucleotides outside the gene matches: 10. In germline, CDR1 is SNHLY, CDR2 FYNNEI. Full variable domain (outside the CDR3, taken from reference TRBV2 and TRBJ2-1): EPEVTQTPSHQVTQMGQEVILRCVPISNHLYFYWYRQILGQKVEFLVSFYNNEISEKSEIFDDQFSVERPDGSNFTLKIRSTKLEDSAMYFCASSDGTSSASNEQFFGPGTRLTVL.

The rearrangement links TRBV3-1 (or the pseudogene TRBV3-2) to TRBJ1-1; D remains unclear. The CDR3 spans 13 residues. V lost 4 bases and J lost 1, with 7 bases in between. The germline V gene encodes CDR1 LGHDT and CDR2 YNNKEL (reference sequence). The CDR3 region is CASSRSENTEAFF. The CDR3 DNA follows: TGTGCCAGCAGCCGATCCGAGAACACTGAAGCTTTCTTT.

The chain uses TRBV5-4 and TRBJ1-2, with 10 bases that match TRBD1. Trimming cost V 4 bases and J 0 bases; bases outside gene matches: 9. CDR1 and CDR2 (germline): SGHNT, YYREEE (reference sequence). This CDR3 has 17 amino acids. The CDR3 loop reads CASSPGTGALSNYGYTF. CDR3 bases: TGTGCCAGCAGCCCTGGGACAGGGGCCTTATCTAACTATGGCTACACCTTC. The full variable domain, with the rest looked up from reference TRBV5-4 and TRBJ1-2, is ETGVTQSPTHLIKTRGQQVTLRCSSQSGHNTVSWYQQALGQGPQFIFQYYREEENGRGNFPPRFSGLQFPNYSSELNVNALELDDSALYLCASSPGTGALSNYGYTFGSGTRLTVV.

The chain couples TRBV29-1 to TRBJ2-3, with D unresolved. There are 13 residues in the CDR3. CDR1 SQVTM and CDR2 ANQGSEA come from the germline V gene. The V gene lost 7 bases and the J gene lost 3 bases, with 14 bases spanning the gap. CDR3 protein: CSGARLGTDTQYF. For the CDR3, the DNA is TGCAGCGGAGCGAGGTTAGGGACAGATACGCAGTATTTT.